There are a few counts of the clone carrying this T cell receptor beta chain. Its target is unknown. The data stem from a study of cytomegalovirus exposure and HLA in healthy donors. The CDR3 consists of 16 residues. The V segment lost 2 bases and the J segment 1 base; nucleotides outside the gene matches: 3. CDR1 and CDR2 from the germline V gene are SGHVS and FNYEAQ. Study-level results: Per published reports, the classifier diagnosed cytomegalovirus status with high specificity and sensitivity.

The PCR contained 60 Vbeta and 13 Jbeta primers. TCRdb keeps only in-frame clones here, not all; method: immunoSEQ multiplex PCR. The table shows around 150,000 clones, with approximately 10% occurring only once. The sequenced material came from PBMCs. This clonotype was sampled from a woman aged 35 to 49 in good health and CMV-seropositive. The rearrangement uses TRBV7-6 and TRBJ2-1, with 9 bases aligning to TRBD2. The CDR3 reads CASSLSGGSSYNEQFF. DNA for the CDR3: TGTGCCAGCAGCTTAAGCGGGGGGTCTTCCTACAATGAGCAGTTCTTC.